This TCR beta chain emerged from a study of beta chain features in type 1 diabetes. Study information: Healthy donors and patients showed comparable age, gender and cell yields.

This clone occurred a few times. Its cognate antigen is unknown. Germline assignment: CDR1 SGHAT and CDR2 FQNNGV. This CDR3 is built from 17 residues. J lost 7 bases, V lost 0 bases, and 9 bases had no gene match. The study reverse transcribed the entire isolated RNA, so it sequenced expressed TCRB transcripts. An average of around 3.5 million reads was obtained for naive, central memory and regulatory T cell samples. Clones were read by immunoSEQ multiplex PCR, and TCRdb kept only the in-frame ones, dropping some. The table includes roughly 350,000 clones, over 9% detected once. Notes on the study in general: Any HLA effect on TCRB rearrangement was left unresolved by small sub-analyses. Shorter TCRB CDR3s, moderately but significantly so, were found in Type 1 diabetes patients in all four CD4+ subsets.

J is TRBJ2-2 and V is TRBV11-2, with 9 positions matching TRBD2. This clonotype was sampled from a man aged 25 to 40 with type 1 diabetes. What was sequenced was central memory CD4+ T cells from blood. The CDR3 loop reads CASSLDGAGGRGGELFF. The CDR3 region has the DNA TGTGCCAGCAGCTTAGATGGAGCGGGAGGCAGGGGCGGGGAGCTGTTTTTT.